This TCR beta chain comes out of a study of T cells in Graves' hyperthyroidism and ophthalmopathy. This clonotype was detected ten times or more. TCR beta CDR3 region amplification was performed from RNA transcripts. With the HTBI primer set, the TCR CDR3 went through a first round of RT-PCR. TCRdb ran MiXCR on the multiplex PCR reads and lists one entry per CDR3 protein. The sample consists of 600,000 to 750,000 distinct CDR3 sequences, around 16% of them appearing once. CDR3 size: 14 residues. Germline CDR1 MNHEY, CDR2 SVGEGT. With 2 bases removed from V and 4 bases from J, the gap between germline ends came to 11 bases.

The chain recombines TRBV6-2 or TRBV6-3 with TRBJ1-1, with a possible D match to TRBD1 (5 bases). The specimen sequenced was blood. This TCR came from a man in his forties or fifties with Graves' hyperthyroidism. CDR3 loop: CASSYTGMGTEAFF. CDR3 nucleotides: TGTGCCAGCAGTTACACAGGTATGGGCACTGAAGCTTTCTTT.